This TCR beta chain was identified in a study of cytomegalovirus exposure and HLA in healthy donors. Points from the study as a whole: Productive status was seen about 87% or about 30% of the time for most TCR beta V segments in an earlier analysis. DRB1 showed the most TCR associations and HLA-C the fewest in a later analysis, as rates varied by HLA locus. TCR beta chain V- and J-gene trimming was linked, in a later analysis, to a missense variant in DCLRE1C.

Concerning this clone itself: What it binds is not known.

Use of 60 Vbeta and 13 Jbeta primers characterized the PCR. TCRdb's copy holds only in-frame clones and misses some; the assay was immunoSEQ multiplex PCR. The sample yields some 110,000 clones, of which the top ten take up roughly 3.7%. CDR3 length: 15 amino acids. Trimming took 4 bases from V and 5 from J, leaving 18 bases between them. Germline V CDR1 and CDR2: SGDLS, YYNGEE. This sequence joins TRBV9 and TRBJ2-5; D may be TRBD1 (6 bases). The TCR sequence derives from a man aged 25 to 40 in good health and CMV-seronegative. The sequenced sample was PBMCs. The chain's CDR3 is CASSPTVGGGETQYF. In DNA form, the CDR3 reads TGTGCCAGCAGCCCCACCGTAGGGGGTGGGGAGACCCAGTACTTC. The complete variable domain, with remaining parts taken from reference TRBV9 and TRBJ2-5, reads DSGVTQTPKHLITATGQRVTLRCSPRSGDLSVYWYQQSLDQGLQFLIQYYNGEERAKGNILERFSAQQFPDLHSELNLSSLELGDSALYFCASSPTVGGGETQYFGPGTRLLVL.